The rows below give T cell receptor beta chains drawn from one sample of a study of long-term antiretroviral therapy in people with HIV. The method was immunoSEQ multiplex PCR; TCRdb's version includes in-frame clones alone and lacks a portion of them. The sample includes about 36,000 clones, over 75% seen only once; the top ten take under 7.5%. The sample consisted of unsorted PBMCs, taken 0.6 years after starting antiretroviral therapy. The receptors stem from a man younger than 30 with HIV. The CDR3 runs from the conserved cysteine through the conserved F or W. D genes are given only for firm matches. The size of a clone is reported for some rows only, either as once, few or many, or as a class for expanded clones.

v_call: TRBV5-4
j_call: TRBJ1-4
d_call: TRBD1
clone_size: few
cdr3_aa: CASSLNRGLGEKLFF
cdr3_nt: TGTGCCAGCAGTCTAAACAGGGGGCTCGGAGAAAAACTGTTTTTT

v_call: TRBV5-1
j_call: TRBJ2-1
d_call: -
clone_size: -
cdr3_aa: CASSLEARRTGNEQFF
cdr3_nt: TGCGCCAGCAGCTTGGAGGCCCGAAGAACGGGCAATGAGCAGTTCTTC

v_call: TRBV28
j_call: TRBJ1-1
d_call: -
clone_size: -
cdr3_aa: CASSQPFPGRTEAFF
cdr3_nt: TGTGCCAGCAGTCAACCTTTTCCGGGACGGACTGAAGCTTTCTTT

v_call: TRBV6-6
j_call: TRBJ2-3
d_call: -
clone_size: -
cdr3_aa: CASSYGSGLYTDTQYF
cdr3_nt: TGTGCCAGCAGTTACGGATCGGGACTCTACACAGATACGCAGTATTTT

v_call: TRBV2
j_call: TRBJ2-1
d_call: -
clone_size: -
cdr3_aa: CASNGFSDRTDSYNEQFF
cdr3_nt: TGTGCCAGCAATGGGTTCTCGGATCGGACAGATTCCTACAATGAGCAGTTCTTC

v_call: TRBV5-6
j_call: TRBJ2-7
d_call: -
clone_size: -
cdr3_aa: CASSFGTADYEQYF
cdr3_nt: TGTGCCAGCAGCTTCGGGACGGCTGACTACGAGCAGTACTTC

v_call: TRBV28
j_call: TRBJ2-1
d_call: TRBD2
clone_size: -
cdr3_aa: CASSSSTSGGNEQFF
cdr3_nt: TGTGCCAGCAGCTCTTCGACTAGCGGAGGAAATGAGCAGTTCTTC

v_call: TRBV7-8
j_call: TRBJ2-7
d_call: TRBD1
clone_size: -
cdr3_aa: CASSPDRKTYEQYF
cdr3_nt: TGTGCCAGCAGCCCGGACAGGAAAACCTACGAGCAGTACTTC

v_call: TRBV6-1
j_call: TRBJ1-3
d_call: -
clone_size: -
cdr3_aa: CASRDGQSSGNTIYF
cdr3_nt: TGTGCCAGCAGAGACGGACAGAGCTCTGGAAACACCATATATTTT

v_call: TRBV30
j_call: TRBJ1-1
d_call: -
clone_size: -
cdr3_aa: CAWSFNWATEAFF
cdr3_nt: TGTGCCTGGAGTTTCAATTGGGCAACTGAAGCTTTCTTT

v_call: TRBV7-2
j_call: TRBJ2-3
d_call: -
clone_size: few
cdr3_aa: CASSPDRTDTQYF
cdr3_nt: TGTGCCAGCAGCCCAGATCGCACAGATACGCAGTATTTT

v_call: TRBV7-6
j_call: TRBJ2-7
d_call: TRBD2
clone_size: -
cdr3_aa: CASSAGTSGDYEQYF
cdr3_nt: TGTGCCAGCAGCGCAGGGACTAGCGGGGACTACGAGCAGTACTTC

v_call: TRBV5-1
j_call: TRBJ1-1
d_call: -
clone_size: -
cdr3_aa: CASSLALGWMNTEAFF
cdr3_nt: TGCGCCAGCAGCTTGGCTCTGGGGTGGATGAACACTGAAGCTTTCTTT

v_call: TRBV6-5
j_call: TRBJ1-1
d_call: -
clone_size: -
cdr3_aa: CASSYGGANTEAFF
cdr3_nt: TGTGCCAGCAGTTACGGGGGGGCAAACACTGAAGCTTTCTTT

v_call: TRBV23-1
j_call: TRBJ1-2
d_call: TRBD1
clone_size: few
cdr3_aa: CASYTTGVRGYTF
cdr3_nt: TGCGCCAGCTACACCACAGGGGTGAGAGGCTACACCTTC

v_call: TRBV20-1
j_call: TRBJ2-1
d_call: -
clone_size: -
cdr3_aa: CSATKVEQFF
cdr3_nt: TGCAGTGCTACAAAAGTTGAGCAGTTCTTC

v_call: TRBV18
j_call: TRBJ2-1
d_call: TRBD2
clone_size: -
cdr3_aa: CASSQSLADFYNEQFF
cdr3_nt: TGTGCCAGCTCACAAAGCCTAGCGGATTTTTACAATGAGCAGTTCTTC

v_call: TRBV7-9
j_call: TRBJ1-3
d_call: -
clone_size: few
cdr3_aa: CASSLALEPGHSNTIYF
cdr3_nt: TGTGCCAGCAGCTTAGCCCTGGAGCCGGGACATTCAAACACCATATATTTT

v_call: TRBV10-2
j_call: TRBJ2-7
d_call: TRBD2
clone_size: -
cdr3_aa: CASTTLAGSSYEQYF
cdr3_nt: TGCGCCAGCACCACCCTAGCGGGTTCCTCCTACGAGCAGTACTTC

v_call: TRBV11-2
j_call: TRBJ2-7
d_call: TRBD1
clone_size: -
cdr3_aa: CASSSSGTVITYEQYF
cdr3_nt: TGTGCCAGCAGCTCATCCGGGACAGTGATCACCTACGAGCAGTACTTC

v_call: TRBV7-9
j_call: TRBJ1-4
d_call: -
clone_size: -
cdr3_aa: CASSESAGQGEKLFF
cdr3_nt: TGTGCCAGCAGCGAATCTGCAGGCCAGGGAGAAAAACTGTTTTTT

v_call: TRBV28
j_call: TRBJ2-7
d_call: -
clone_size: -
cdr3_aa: CASNAYYEQYF
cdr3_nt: TGTGCCAGCAATGCTTACTACGAGCAGTACTTC

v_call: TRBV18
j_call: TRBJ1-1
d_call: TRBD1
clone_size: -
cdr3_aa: CASSAGQGSNTEAFF
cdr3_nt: TGTGCCAGCTCAGCCGGACAGGGGTCGAACACTGAAGCTTTCTTT

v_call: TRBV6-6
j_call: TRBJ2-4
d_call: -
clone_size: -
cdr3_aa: CASSYGTHGDIQYF
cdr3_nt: TGTGCCAGCAGTTACGGGACACACGGGGACATTCAGTACTTC

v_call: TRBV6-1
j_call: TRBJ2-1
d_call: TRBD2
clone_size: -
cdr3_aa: CASSLAGFYNEQFF
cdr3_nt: TGTGCCAGCAGTCTAGCGGGATTCTACAATGAGCAGTTCTTC

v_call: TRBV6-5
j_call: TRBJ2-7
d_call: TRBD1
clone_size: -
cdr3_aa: CASKSGTGYEQYF
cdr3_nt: TGTGCCAGCAAGTCCGGGACAGGCTACGAGCAGTACTTC

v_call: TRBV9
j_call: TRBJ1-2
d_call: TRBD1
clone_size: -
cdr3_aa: CASSVDGRTGGDYGYTF
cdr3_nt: TGTGCCAGCAGCGTAGATGGTCGGACAGGGGGAGACTATGGCTACACCTTC

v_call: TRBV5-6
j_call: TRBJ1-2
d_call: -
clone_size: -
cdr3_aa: CASSSGLDYGYTF
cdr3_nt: TGTGCCAGCAGTTCGGGACTCGACTATGGCTACACCTTC

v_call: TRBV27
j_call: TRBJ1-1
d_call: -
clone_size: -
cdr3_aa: CASSSNRRNTEAFF
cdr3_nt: TGTGCCAGCAGTTCAAACCGGAGGAACACTGAAGCTTTCTTT

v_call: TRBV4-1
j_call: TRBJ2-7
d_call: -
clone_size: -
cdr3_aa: CASSQDQGRVLGTYEQYF
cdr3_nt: TGCGCCAGCAGCCAAGATCAGGGCAGGGTGCTTGGAACCTACGAGCAGTACTTC

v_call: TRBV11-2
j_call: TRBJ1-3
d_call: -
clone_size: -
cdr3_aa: CASSSQGMGGNTIYF
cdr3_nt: TGTGCCAGCAGCTCTCAGGGGATGGGGGGAAACACCATATATTTT

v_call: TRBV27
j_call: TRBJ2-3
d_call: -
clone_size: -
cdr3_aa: CASSLSGASTDTQYF
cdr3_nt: TGTGCCAGCAGTTTATCAGGGGCCAGCACAGATACGCAGTATTTT

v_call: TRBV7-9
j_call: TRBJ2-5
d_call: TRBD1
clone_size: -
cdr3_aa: CASSSTGTGAGTQYF
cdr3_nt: TGTGCCAGCAGCTCAACCGGGACAGGGGCAGGGACCCAGTACTTC

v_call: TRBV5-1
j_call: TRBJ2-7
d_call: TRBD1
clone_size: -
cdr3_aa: CASSFLSGQGSYEQYF
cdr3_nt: TGCGCCAGCAGCTTTCTTTCGGGACAGGGTTCCTACGAGCAGTACTTC

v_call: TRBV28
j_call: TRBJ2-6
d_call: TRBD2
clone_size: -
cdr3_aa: CASSPPGLAGANVLTF
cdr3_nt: TGTGCCAGCAGTCCCCCAGGACTAGCTGGGGCCAACGTCCTGACTTTC

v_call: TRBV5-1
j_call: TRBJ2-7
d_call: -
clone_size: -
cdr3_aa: CASSPTRGRSYEQYF
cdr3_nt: TGCGCCAGCAGCCCGACCAGAGGTCGCTCCTACGAGCAGTACTTC

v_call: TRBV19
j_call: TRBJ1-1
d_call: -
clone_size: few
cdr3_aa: CASRWQGQDTEAFF
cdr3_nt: TGTGCCAGTAGGTGGCAGGGTCAGGACACTGAAGCTTTCTTT

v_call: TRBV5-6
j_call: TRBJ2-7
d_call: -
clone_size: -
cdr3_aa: CASSLVSGLYEQYF
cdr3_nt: TGTGCCAGCAGCTTGGTTTCCGGACTCTACGAGCAGTACTTC

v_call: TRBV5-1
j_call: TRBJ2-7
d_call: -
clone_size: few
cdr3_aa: CASSLEGYYEQYF
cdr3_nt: TGCGCCAGCAGCTTGGAGGGATACTACGAGCAGTACTTC

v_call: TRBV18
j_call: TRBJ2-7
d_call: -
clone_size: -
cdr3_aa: CASSPYDFYEQYF
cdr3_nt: TGTGCCAGCTCACCATACGATTTCTACGAGCAGTACTTC

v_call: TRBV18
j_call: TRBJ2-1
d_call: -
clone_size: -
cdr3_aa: CASSRASSDNEQFF
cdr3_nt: TGTGCCAGCTCACGGGCTAGCTCGGACAATGAGCAGTTCTTC

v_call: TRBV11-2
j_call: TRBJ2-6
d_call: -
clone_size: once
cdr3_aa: CASSLRQRVSGANVLTF
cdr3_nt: TGTGCCAGCAGCTTGAGACAGCGGGTCTCTGGGGCCAACGTCCTGACTTTC

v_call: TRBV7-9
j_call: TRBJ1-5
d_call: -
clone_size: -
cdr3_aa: CASSPSDSSNQPQHF
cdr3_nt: TGTGCCAGCAGCCCTTCGGACAGTAGCAATCAGCCCCAGCATTTT

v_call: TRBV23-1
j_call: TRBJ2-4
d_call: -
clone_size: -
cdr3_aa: CASSQRDRALAGLAKNIQYF
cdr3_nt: TGCGCCAGCAGTCAACGGGACAGGGCTCTAGCGGGGCTAGCCAAAAACATTCAGTACTTC

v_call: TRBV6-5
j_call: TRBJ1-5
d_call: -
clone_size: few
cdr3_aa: CASSLGSNQPQHF
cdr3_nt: TGTGCCAGCTCTCTAGGGAGCAATCAGCCCCAGCATTTT

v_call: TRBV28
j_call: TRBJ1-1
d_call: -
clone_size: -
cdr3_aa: CASSFRLRNTEAFF
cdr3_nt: TGTGCCAGCAGTTTTAGGCTCCGGAACACTGAAGCTTTCTTT

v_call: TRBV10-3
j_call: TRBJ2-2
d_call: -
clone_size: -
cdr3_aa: CAISESVGVGELFF
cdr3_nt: TGTGCCATCAGTGAGTCGGTCGGGGTCGGGGAGCTGTTTTTT

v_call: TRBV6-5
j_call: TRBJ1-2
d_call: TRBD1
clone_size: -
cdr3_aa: CASSYSGQGAGGYTF
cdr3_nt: TGTGCCAGCAGTTACTCGGGCCAGGGGGCGGGTGGCTACACCTTC

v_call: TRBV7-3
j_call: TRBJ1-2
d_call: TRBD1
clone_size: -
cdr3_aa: CASSPGTAGYGYTF
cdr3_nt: TGTGCCAGCAGCCCCGGGACAGCTGGCTATGGCTACACCTTC

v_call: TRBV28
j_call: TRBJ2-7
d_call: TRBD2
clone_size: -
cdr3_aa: CASNGLAGGSYEQYF
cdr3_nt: TGTGCCAGCAACGGACTAGCGGGAGGGTCCTACGAGCAGTACTTC

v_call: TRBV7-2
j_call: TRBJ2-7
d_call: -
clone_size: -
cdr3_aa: CASSPSSGRSYEQYF
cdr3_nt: TGTGCCAGCAGCCCTTCGTCAGGGCGTTCCTACGAGCAGTACTTC